This T cell receptor beta chain is drawn from a study of shared clonotypes between healthy human individuals. The CDR3 runs to 11 residues. CDR1 is MNHNS, CDR2 SASEGT, per germline. With 5 bases removed from V and 7 bases from J, the gap between germline ends came to 6 bases. Sequencing used immunoSEQ multiplex PCR; TCRdb keeps in-frame clones, though not all of them. The table lists some 650,000 clones, around 97% of them singletons. This clone was picked up one time. The J gene is TRBJ1-5, the V gene TRBV6-1; D is uncertain. The sample comprised naive CD4+ T cells sorted from blood. As for subset: CD45RA+ positively selected. This TCR came from a woman between 25 and 40 years old in good health. The CDR3, as DNA: TGTGCCAGCAGTACGGGGCAGCCCCAGCATTTT. This encodes CASSTGQPQHF.